Listed below are T cell receptor beta chains from one sample, sequenced in a study of cytomegalovirus exposure and HLA in healthy donors. Only in-frame clones appear in the TCRdb table, and some are missing; sequencing was by immunoSEQ multiplex PCR. Of around 150,000 clones in the sample, less than 85% are singletons; the top ten hold about 6.7%. Sequencing was done on a sample of PBMCs. These receptors were obtained from a man in his fifties or sixties in good health and CMV-seropositive. Both conserved end residues are part of each CDR3. The D gene is left open where the match is weak. A row's size may be missing; if present it is once, few, many or a size class.

clone size	V gene	J gene	D gene	CDR3 DNA	CDR3 protein
.	TRBV7-2	TRBJ1-5	.	TGTGCCAGCAGCTTAAAGGGGGTTGGCAATCAGCCCCAGCATTTT	CASSLKGVGNQPQHF
many	TRBV10-2	TRBJ2-7	.	TGCGCCAGCAGGAGGGACTTCTACGAGCAGTACTTC	CASRRDFYEQYF
once	TRBV19	TRBJ2-7	TRBD2	TGTGCCAGTAGTCCGACTAGCGGGGCTTTCTCCTACGAGCAGTACTTC	CASSPTSGAFSYEQYF
.	TRBV5-1	TRBJ1-2	TRBD1	TGCGCCAGCGGGGACCAGGGGGCCGGCTATGGCTACACCTTC	CASGDQGAGYGYTF
.	TRBV18	TRBJ2-7	TRBD1	TGTGCCAGCTCACCGATTGGGACAGGGGGCTACTACGAGCAGTACTTC	CASSPIGTGGYYEQYF
.	TRBV5-8	TRBJ1-2	TRBD1	TGTGCCAGCAGGGAGACAGGGGGCGGCGGCTACACCTTC	CASRETGGGGYTF
.	TRBV11-3	TRBJ2-1	.	TGTGCCAGCAGCTTAGGGGCAGTAGACAATGAGCAGTTCTTC	CASSLGAVDNEQFF
.	TRBV5-6	TRBJ1-6	TRBD1	TGTGCCAGCAGCCTAGGGACAGGGAGGCAATCACCCCTCCACTTT	CASSLGTGRQSPLHF
once	TRBV7-6	TRBJ2-2	TRBD2	TGTGCCAGCAGCTTATTGCGGGAGGGCCCTACCGGGGAGCTGTTTTTT	CASSLLREGPTGELFF
.	TRBV11-3	TRBJ2-3	TRBD2	TGTGCCAGCAGCCACCGATATGGGACTAGCGGGAGGACAGATACGCAGTATTTT	CASSHRYGTSGRTDTQYF
once	TRBV5-1	TRBJ2-7	TRBD1	TGCGCCAGCAGAATATCCGGGACAGGGGTCCTCGAGCAGTACTTC	CASRISGTGVLEQYF
.	TRBV21-1	TRBJ2-7	.	TGTGCCAGCAGCAAAGAAAAGAGCGGGAGTTTCTGGTTCTGGTACTTC	CASSKEKSGSFWFWYF
.	TRBV4-2	TRBJ2-2	TRBD2	TGTGCCAGCAGCCAAGCGGGCGGGAGGACGAACACCGGGGAGCTGTTTTTT	CASSQAGGRTNTGELFF
.	TRBV15	TRBJ2-2	TRBD1	TGTGCCACCAGCAGGGTTTCCGGGACAGGGAGTACCGGGGAGCTGTTTTTT	CATSRVSGTGSTGELFF
.	TRBV5-5	TRBJ1-2	.	TGTGCCAGCAGCTTGGGACAAGACAACTATGGCTACACCTTC	CASSLGQDNYGYTF
.	TRBV5-1	TRBJ2-3	TRBD2	TGCGCCAGCAGCTTGCCTAGCGGTAGCACAGATACGCAGTATTTT	CASSLPSGSTDTQYF
.	TRBV7-2	TRBJ1-2	.	TGTGCCAGCAGCTTAGTAGAGGGGGTCTATGGCTACACCTTC	CASSLVEGVYGYTF
.	TRBV11-3	TRBJ1-1	.	TGTGCCAGCAGCGAAGGACAGCGGGGGGCAGCTTTCTTT	CASSEGQRGAAFF
.	TRBV11-1	TRBJ2-3	.	TGTGCCAGCAGCTTTGGTAATAGCGGCACAGATACGCAGTATTTT	CASSFGNSGTDTQYF
.	TRBV5-1	TRBJ1-1	.	TGCGCCAGCAGCAAAGGACTCGAAGCTGAGAACGAAGCTTTCTTT	CASSKGLEAENEAFF
.	TRBV29-1	TRBJ2-3	.	TGCAGCGTCGAAGGGACACCCGATACGCAGTATTTT	CSVEGTPDTQYF
.	TRBV11-2	TRBJ2-7	.	TGTGCCAGCAGCTTAGGAGGGGGGAGGGCCACCGAGCAGTACTTC	CASSLGGGRATEQYF
few	TRBV18	TRBJ2-7	TRBD1	TGTGCCAGCTCGACCGGGACAGCCGAATACGAGCAGTACTTC	CASSTGTAEYEQYF
.	TRBV5-1	TRBJ1-5	.	TGCGCCAGCAGGGAGGAATCTCACCTGGGGCCCCAGCATTTT	CASREESHLGPQHF
few	TRBV5-8	TRBJ2-1	.	TGTGCCAGCGACCGAGGACTCTCGGGGGTCAATGAGCAGTTCTTC	CASDRGLSGVNEQFF
few	TRBV21-1	TRBJ1-1	.	TGTGCCAGCAGCAAAGGTGGGGGGGACACTGAAGCTTTCTTT	CASSKGGGDTEAFF
.	TRBV5-1	TRBJ2-2	TRBD2	TGCGCCAGCAGCTTAACAGGACTAGCGGGATATCACACCGGGGAGCTGTTTTTT	CASSLTGLAGYHTGELFF
.	TRBV30	TRBJ2-7	TRBD1	TGTGCCTCCCAGGGGGCTACGTACGAGCAGTACTTC	CASQGATYEQYF
.	TRBV6-1	TRBJ2-1	.	TGTGCCAGCAGCCCCATCGGCAATGAGCAGTTCTTC	CASSPIGNEQFF
.	TRBV7-9	TRBJ1-3	TRBD1	TGTGCCAGCAGCCCCCCTTTGGGACAGGGGTCGTCAAACACCATATATTTT	CASSPPLGQGSSNTIYF
few	TRBV19	TRBJ2-5	TRBD2	TGTGCCAGTAGTATAGCGGCGTTTTCGATGGCGGGAGGGCTCCAAGAGGCCCAGTACTTC	CASSIAAFSMAGGLQEAQYF
.	TRBV10-3	TRBJ1-1	TRBD1	TGTGCCATCAGTGAGATCACAGGGGTGGCTGAAGCTTTCTTT	CAISEITGVAEAFF
.	TRBV5-1	TRBJ1-1	TRBD1	TGCGCCAGCAGCAAGACGACAGGGATGAACACTGAAGCTTTCTTT	CASSKTTGMNTEAFF